Sequencing of this T cell receptor (beta chain) was carried out in a study of T cell responses to AZD1222 COVID-19 vaccine. Study-wide results and limits: Targeting of unmutated variant regions was reportedly seen in nearly half of spike-specific TCRs. The number of AZD1222 recipients seropositive at baseline was only six.

The repertoire was sequenced with immunoSEQ multiplex PCR; TCRdb's copy has only in-frame clones and lacks some. The repertoire holds 120,000 or so clones, with about 88% as singletons. Of note for this clone: What it binds is not known.

Trimming stripped 0 bases from V and 4 bases from J, with 17 bases between. CDR1 is LGHNA, CDR2 YNFKEQ, per germline. The CDR3 spans 17 residues. The clonotype comes from an adult in good health. The sample was peripheral blood, taken on day 0 of AZD1222 vaccination. The rearrangement uses TRBV4-2 and TRBJ2-3, with a weak D call TRBD1 (7 bases). CDR3 coding DNA: TGTGCCAGCAGCCAAGAAAAACAGGGGACTGGCCCAGATACGCAGTATTTT. Translated: CASSQEKQGTGPDTQYF.